This T cell receptor (beta chain) was captured in a study of PD-1 blockade in classical Hodgkin lymphoma. On this clone: Its antigen remains unidentified.

Looked up from germline, CDR1 is MGHRA and CDR2 is YSYEKL. V was clipped by 1 base and J by 5 bases; unmatched bases: 9. This CDR3 has 17 residues. The time point denotes: newly diagnosed, previously untreated cHL patient sample. CD4+ T cells were purified from thawed PBMCs by magnetic negative selection. Study-wide results and limits: No one has yet defined what causes the repertoire differences, which may be disease activity or prior therapy. Diminished baseline TCR diversity has been reported in newly diagnosed patients relative to healthy donors.

Assay: immunoSEQ multiplex PCR; the TCRdb copy retains only in-frame clones and omits some. The sample shows roughly 20,000 clones, roughly 90% of them seen only once. Sequencing was done on a sample of CD4+ T cells from blood. The receptor comes from a human donor with classical Hodgkin lymphoma. The genes are TRBV4-1 and TRBJ2-2; 8 bases map to TRBD1. The CDR3: CASSQGQGAMRTGELFF. The CDR3 region has the DNA TGCGCCAGCAGCCAAGGGCAGGGGGCCATGAGAACCGGGGAGCTGTTTTTT.